These T cell receptor beta chains were read from a single sample in a study of T cells in Graves' hyperthyroidism and ophthalmopathy. A single record per CDR3 protein comes from TCRdb applying MiXCR to the multiplex PCR reads. The table lists over 250,000 distinct CDR3 sequences, 12% to 15% of them singletons. Source material: blood. These receptors came from a woman aged 40-49 years with Graves' ophthalmopathy. Each CDR3 is given with its conserved first and last residue. The D gene is left open where the match is weak. Size is omitted from some rows. Given values are once, few, many or a class for expanded clones.

v_call: TRBV29-1; d_call: .; j_call: TRBJ1-4; clone_size: few; cdr3_nt: TGCAGCGTTCGGTCAGGAAAGAATGAAAAACTGTTTTTT; cdr3_aa: CSVRSGKNEKLFF
v_call: TRBV30; d_call: .; j_call: TRBJ2-7; clone_size: .; cdr3_nt: TGTGCCTGGAGTGGGGGCGGGACAAAGCAGTACTTC; cdr3_aa: CAWSGGGTKQYF
v_call: TRBV19; d_call: TRBD1; j_call: TRBJ1-3; clone_size: .; cdr3_nt: TGTGCCAGTATCGATATAGGGGGCGCCTCTGGAAACACCATATATTTT; cdr3_aa: CASIDIGGASGNTIYF
v_call: TRBV6-1; d_call: .; j_call: TRBJ1-1; clone_size: many; cdr3_nt: TGTGCCAGCAGTTCTCAACGGAACACTGAAGCTTTCTTT; cdr3_aa: CASSSQRNTEAFF
v_call: TRBV5-5; d_call: .; j_call: TRBJ2-1; clone_size: .; cdr3_nt: TGTGCCAGCAGCTTGGCCGTGGGGCCTAATGAGCAGTTCTTC; cdr3_aa: CASSLAVGPNEQFF
v_call: TRBV6-1; d_call: TRBD1; j_call: TRBJ2-2; clone_size: many; cdr3_nt: TGTGCCAGCAGTGGACAGGGGTTGGCGAGGACCGGGGAGCTGTTTTTT; cdr3_aa: CASSGQGLARTGELFF
v_call: TRBV6-1; d_call: .; j_call: TRBJ2-7; clone_size: many; cdr3_nt: TGTGCCAGCAGTGATGGGGTCAACGAGCAGTACTTC; cdr3_aa: CASSDGVNEQYF
v_call: TRBV7-2; d_call: TRBD1; j_call: TRBJ1-1; clone_size: many; cdr3_nt: TGTGCCAGCAGCGCCAGGCAGGGGGGTACTGAAGCTTTCTTT; cdr3_aa: CASSARQGGTEAFF
v_call: TRBV7-9; d_call: TRBD2; j_call: TRBJ2-7; clone_size: .; cdr3_nt: TGTGCCAGCAGCTCCACTAGCGGGGGGGCCTACGAGCAGTACTTC; cdr3_aa: CASSSTSGGAYEQYF
v_call: TRBV6-5; d_call: TRBD2; j_call: TRBJ2-1; clone_size: few; cdr3_nt: TGTGCCAGCAGTTGGAAGAGAGCGGGGCCCAGCTCCTACAATGAGCAGTTCTTC; cdr3_aa: CASSWKRAGPSSYNEQFF
v_call: TRBV27; d_call: .; j_call: TRBJ2-3; clone_size: many; cdr3_nt: TGTGCCACCGTAGCCCGTATCACAGATACGCAGTATTTT; cdr3_aa: CATVARITDTQYF
v_call: TRBV30; d_call: TRBD1; j_call: TRBJ2-7; clone_size: many; cdr3_nt: TGTGCCTGGAGGACAGGGGTCTACGAGCAGTACTTC; cdr3_aa: CAWRTGVYEQYF
v_call: TRBV5-1; d_call: .; j_call: TRBJ2-4; clone_size: .; cdr3_nt: TGCGCCAGCAGCTTGGGCGGCGAAAACATTCAGTACTTC; cdr3_aa: CASSLGGENIQYF
v_call: TRBV28; d_call: TRBD1; j_call: TRBJ2-1; clone_size: .; cdr3_nt: TGTGCCAGCAGTTCACGGGGGACAGGTGTAACTGAGCAGTTCTTC; cdr3_aa: CASSSRGTGVTEQFF
v_call: TRBV6-2/TRBV6-3; d_call: TRBD1; j_call: TRBJ2-2; clone_size: few; cdr3_nt: TGTGCCAGCAGTTACTCCCCAGGGGGCGTGGACGGGGAGCTGTTTTTT; cdr3_aa: CASSYSPGGVDGELFF
v_call: TRBV28; d_call: TRBD1; j_call: TRBJ2-7; clone_size: many; cdr3_nt: TGTGCCAGTACGACAGGGGGACCCTCCTACGAGCAGTACTTC; cdr3_aa: CASTTGGPSYEQYF
v_call: TRBV5-4; d_call: .; j_call: TRBJ2-3; clone_size: many; cdr3_nt: TGTGCCAGCAGCTTGGGGCCAGCGGTAGGAAGCACAGATACGCAGTATTTT; cdr3_aa: CASSLGPAVGSTDTQYF
v_call: TRBV7-9; d_call: .; j_call: TRBJ2-7; clone_size: .; cdr3_nt: TGTGCCAGCAGCTTAAGGCGGAGCGAGCAGTACTTC; cdr3_aa: CASSLRRSEQYF
v_call: TRBV12-3/TRBV12-4; d_call: TRBD2; j_call: TRBJ2-3; clone_size: many; cdr3_nt: TGTGCCAGCAGTTTGTTAGCAGGGACTAGCGGGCCCAGCACAGATACGCAGTATTTT; cdr3_aa: CASSLLAGTSGPSTDTQYF
v_call: TRBV18; d_call: .; j_call: TRBJ2-7; clone_size: few; cdr3_nt: TGTGCCAGCTCTCAAGTCGGGACGGAGGGGGAGCAGTACTTC; cdr3_aa: CASSQVGTEGEQYF
v_call: TRBV2; d_call: .; j_call: TRBJ1-4; clone_size: .; cdr3_nt: TGTGCCAGCAGTGAGCGGGGACGGTTGAATGAAAAACTGTTTTTT; cdr3_aa: CASSERGRLNEKLFF
v_call: TRBV12-3/TRBV12-4; d_call: .; j_call: TRBJ2-5; clone_size: .; cdr3_nt: TGTGCCAGCAGCCGATTTGGGGAGACCCAGTACTTC; cdr3_aa: CASSRFGETQYF
v_call: TRBV7-2; d_call: .; j_call: TRBJ2-5; clone_size: .; cdr3_nt: TGTGCCAGCAGCCGTGGGCGGGGATTAGAGGAGACCCAGTACTTC; cdr3_aa: CASSRGRGLEETQYF
v_call: TRBV11-2; d_call: TRBD2; j_call: TRBJ2-1; clone_size: many; cdr3_nt: TGTGCCAGCAGCTTATCCAGCGGGGGCAATGAGCAGTTCTTC; cdr3_aa: CASSLSSGGNEQFF
v_call: TRBV10-3; d_call: .; j_call: TRBJ2-1; clone_size: many; cdr3_nt: TGTGCCATCAGTGAGTCGGGGGGTACCTACAATGAGCAGTTCTTC; cdr3_aa: CAISESGGTYNEQFF
v_call: TRBV3-1; d_call: .; j_call: TRBJ2-7; clone_size: .; cdr3_nt: TGTGCCAGCAGCCAAGAGGGCGGGACAGTATACGAGCAGTACTTC; cdr3_aa: CASSQEGGTVYEQYF
v_call: TRBV11-3; d_call: .; j_call: TRBJ2-2; clone_size: few; cdr3_nt: TGTGCCAGCAGCAACGTTGTCGGGGAGCTGTTTTTT; cdr3_aa: CASSNVVGELFF
v_call: TRBV15; d_call: .; j_call: TRBJ1-5; clone_size: many; cdr3_nt: TGTGCCACCAGCAGAGATCTTGTAGGGAGCAATCAGCCCCAGCATTTT; cdr3_aa: CATSRDLVGSNQPQHF
v_call: TRBV29-1; d_call: TRBD1; j_call: TRBJ1-1; clone_size: many; cdr3_nt: TGCAGCATTCAGGGGGGGGCGAACACTGAAGCTTTCTTT; cdr3_aa: CSIQGGANTEAFF
v_call: TRBV12-3/TRBV12-4; d_call: .; j_call: TRBJ2-5; clone_size: many; cdr3_nt: TGTGCCAGCAGTTTAAATGGCATCCCGACCCAGTACTTC; cdr3_aa: CASSLNGIPTQYF
v_call: TRBV5-5; d_call: .; j_call: TRBJ2-3; clone_size: many; cdr3_nt: TGTGCCAGCAGCTCGGAGGTCCCTCCGCACACGCAGTATTTT; cdr3_aa: CASSSEVPPHTQYF
v_call: TRBV9; d_call: .; j_call: TRBJ2-2; clone_size: .; cdr3_nt: TGTGCCAGCAGCTCCCGGGACCCGCTCCCCGGGGAGCTGTTTTTT; cdr3_aa: CASSSRDPLPGELFF
v_call: TRBV20-1; d_call: TRBD1; j_call: TRBJ1-6; clone_size: .; cdr3_nt: TGCAGTGCGATGGGAGGACAGGCCTATAATTCACCCCTCCACTTT; cdr3_aa: CSAMGGQAYNSPLHF
v_call: TRBV6-1; d_call: TRBD1; j_call: TRBJ2-7; clone_size: few; cdr3_nt: TGTGCCGGTGCCGGGACAGGGGACTACGAGCAGTACTTC; cdr3_aa: CAGAGTGDYEQYF
v_call: TRBV2; d_call: .; j_call: TRBJ2-3; clone_size: .; cdr3_nt: TGTGCCAGCAGTGATTTGTTCGGTTGGGGGACGCAGTATTTT; cdr3_aa: CASSDLFGWGTQYF
v_call: TRBV3-1; d_call: TRBD2; j_call: TRBJ2-1; clone_size: few; cdr3_nt: TGTGCCAGCAGCAAACGACTAGCGGACAATGAGCAGTTCTTC; cdr3_aa: CASSKRLADNEQFF
v_call: TRBV6-1; d_call: .; j_call: TRBJ1-5; clone_size: many; cdr3_nt: TGTGCCAGCAGTGAAGGGTACAGCAATCAGCCCCAGCATTTT; cdr3_aa: CASSEGYSNQPQHF
v_call: TRBV28; d_call: TRBD1; j_call: TRBJ1-1; clone_size: many; cdr3_nt: TGTGCCAGCAGTTTAGTAAGGGGGCGGGCTTTCTTT; cdr3_aa: CASSLVRGRAFF
v_call: TRBV19; d_call: TRBD1; j_call: TRBJ1-2; clone_size: many; cdr3_nt: TGTGCCAGTACCGAGACAGGGGCCTATGGCTACACCTTC; cdr3_aa: CASTETGAYGYTF
v_call: TRBV7-9; d_call: TRBD2; j_call: TRBJ2-2; clone_size: .; cdr3_nt: TGTGCCAGCAGGAGGACTAGCGCTAACACCGGGGAGCTGTTTTTT; cdr3_aa: CASRRTSANTGELFF
v_call: TRBV11-2; d_call: .; j_call: TRBJ1-2; clone_size: many; cdr3_nt: TGTGCCAGCAGCTTACAGGGCTTTAACTATGGCTACACCTTC; cdr3_aa: CASSLQGFNYGYTF
v_call: TRBV29-1; d_call: .; j_call: TRBJ1-1; clone_size: many; cdr3_nt: TGCAGCGGGGCTCAAAACCCGAACACTGAAGCTTTCTTT; cdr3_aa: CSGAQNPNTEAFF
v_call: TRBV28; d_call: .; j_call: TRBJ2-7; clone_size: many; cdr3_nt: TGTGCCAGCACCCTGGACTCGACGTACTACGAGCAGTACTTC; cdr3_aa: CASTLDSTYYEQYF
v_call: TRBV28; d_call: TRBD2; j_call: TRBJ2-4; clone_size: many; cdr3_nt: TGTGCCAGCAGTTTTAGCACTCGGGGGGAGTTTGCACAAAAAAACATTCAGTACTTC; cdr3_aa: CASSFSTRGEFAQKNIQYF
v_call: TRBV14; d_call: TRBD1; j_call: TRBJ2-7; clone_size: many; cdr3_nt: TGTGCCAGCAGCCAAACGGGACAGCTTAACCAGTACGAGCAGTACTTC; cdr3_aa: CASSQTGQLNQYEQYF
v_call: TRBV13; d_call: .; j_call: TRBJ1-1; clone_size: many; cdr3_nt: TGTGCCAGCAGCTTAGGCCGAGGATGGACTGAAGCTTTCTTT; cdr3_aa: CASSLGRGWTEAFF
v_call: TRBV6-1; d_call: .; j_call: TRBJ1-5; clone_size: many; cdr3_nt: TGTGCCAGCAGTCCCGAGAGGGGACGAGGCAATCAGCCCCAGCATTTT; cdr3_aa: CASSPERGRGNQPQHF
v_call: TRBV25-1; d_call: .; j_call: TRBJ1-6; clone_size: .; cdr3_nt: TGTGCCAGCAGTAATTATAAGGGGCCTTATAATTCACCCCTCCACTTT; cdr3_aa: CASSNYKGPYNSPLHF
v_call: TRBV5-4; d_call: .; j_call: TRBJ2-7; clone_size: many; cdr3_nt: TGTGCCAGCAGCTTAGGAGGGAGTGTCTACGAGCAGTACTTC; cdr3_aa: CASSLGGSVYEQYF
v_call: TRBV6-5; d_call: .; j_call: TRBJ2-5; clone_size: .; cdr3_nt: TGTGCCAGCAGTTTTTTGGCCGCGAGTGGGACCCAGTACTTC; cdr3_aa: CASSFLAASGTQYF
v_call: TRBV20-1; d_call: TRBD1; j_call: TRBJ1-1; clone_size: once; cdr3_nt: TGCAGTGCTAGGACGGGGACAGGGGGGGAAATTGAAGCTTTCTTT; cdr3_aa: CSARTGTGGEIEAFF
v_call: TRBV2; d_call: .; j_call: TRBJ1-5; clone_size: many; cdr3_nt: TGTGCCAGCAGTGGGAGGGGTGATCAGCCCCAGCATTTT; cdr3_aa: CASSGRGDQPQHF
v_call: TRBV12-3/TRBV12-4; d_call: .; j_call: TRBJ2-7; clone_size: many; cdr3_nt: TGTGCCAGCAGTATAAAGGGGGGCCGTACCTCCTACGAGCAGTACTTC; cdr3_aa: CASSIKGGRTSYEQYF
v_call: TRBV7-2; d_call: .; j_call: TRBJ2-1; clone_size: many; cdr3_nt: TGTGCCAGCAGCTTATTGGCTAGCACTGAGCAGTTCTTC; cdr3_aa: CASSLLASTEQFF
v_call: TRBV12-5; d_call: .; j_call: TRBJ2-5; clone_size: many; cdr3_nt: TGTGCTAGTGGTTTGTCCCAAAAGCAGGGGGGCCAAGAGACCCAGTACTTC; cdr3_aa: CASGLSQKQGGQETQYF
v_call: TRBV19; d_call: .; j_call: TRBJ1-2; clone_size: .; cdr3_nt: TGTGCCACTAATCCCGGGACATTCCATGTCTATGGCTACACCTTC; cdr3_aa: CATNPGTFHVYGYTF
v_call: TRBV24-1; d_call: .; j_call: TRBJ1-2; clone_size: .; cdr3_nt: TGTGCCACCAGTGATTATAACTATGGCTACACCTTC; cdr3_aa: CATSDYNYGYTF
v_call: TRBV7-2; d_call: .; j_call: TRBJ1-1; clone_size: many; cdr3_nt: TGTGCCAGCAGCCCGTCCGGGGGGGCAGCTTTCTTT; cdr3_aa: CASSPSGGAAFF
v_call: TRBV12-3/TRBV12-4; d_call: .; j_call: TRBJ1-3; clone_size: many; cdr3_nt: TGTGCCAGCAGTTTGACTGGAAACACCATATATTTT; cdr3_aa: CASSLTGNTIYF